The text below deals with one TCR beta chain. Its target is unknown. Each CDR3 protein gets one entry after TCRdb re-called the 5' RACE reads with MiXCR. The data contain hundreds of thousands of distinct CDR3 sequences, just over 7% of them singletons. These data originate in a study of identical twins. Study-wide points: Cord blood's abundant beta clonotypes had fewer insertions, unlike memory repertoires. Twins' surplus sharing was weaker for beta out-of-frame sequences.

Germline V gene data show CDR1 as DFQATT and CDR2 as SNEGSKA (reference sequence). The trim removed 3 bases at V and 7 bases at J, leaving 12 bases unmatched. The CDR3 length is 15 residues. The same sample was also used in a study of yellow fever vaccine responses in identical twins. That paper states: Reportedly, twins showed a vaccine T cell response that looked partly convergent and partly personalized.

The sample comprised PBMCs. This chain joins TRBV20-1 and TRBJ2-5; 9 bases agree with TRBD1. The source of this sequence is a woman younger than 35 in good health. CDR3 coding DNA: TGCAGTGCTAGCCCTAAAACAGGGGGCGTCGGGACCCAGTACTTC. Its protein is CSASPKTGGVGTQYF.